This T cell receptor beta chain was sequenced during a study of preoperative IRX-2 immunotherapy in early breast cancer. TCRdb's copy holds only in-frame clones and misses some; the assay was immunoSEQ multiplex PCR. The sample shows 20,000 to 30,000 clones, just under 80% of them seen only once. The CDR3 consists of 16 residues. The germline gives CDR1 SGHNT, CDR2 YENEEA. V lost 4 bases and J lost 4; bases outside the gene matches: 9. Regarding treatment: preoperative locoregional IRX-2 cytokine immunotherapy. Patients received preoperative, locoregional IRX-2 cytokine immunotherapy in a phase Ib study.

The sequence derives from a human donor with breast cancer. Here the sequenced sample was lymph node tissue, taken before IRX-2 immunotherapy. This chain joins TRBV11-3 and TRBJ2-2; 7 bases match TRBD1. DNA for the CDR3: TGTGCCAGCAGCTGGCCCGGGACAGCTTCCACCGGGGAGCTGTTTTTT. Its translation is CASSWPGTASTGELFF.